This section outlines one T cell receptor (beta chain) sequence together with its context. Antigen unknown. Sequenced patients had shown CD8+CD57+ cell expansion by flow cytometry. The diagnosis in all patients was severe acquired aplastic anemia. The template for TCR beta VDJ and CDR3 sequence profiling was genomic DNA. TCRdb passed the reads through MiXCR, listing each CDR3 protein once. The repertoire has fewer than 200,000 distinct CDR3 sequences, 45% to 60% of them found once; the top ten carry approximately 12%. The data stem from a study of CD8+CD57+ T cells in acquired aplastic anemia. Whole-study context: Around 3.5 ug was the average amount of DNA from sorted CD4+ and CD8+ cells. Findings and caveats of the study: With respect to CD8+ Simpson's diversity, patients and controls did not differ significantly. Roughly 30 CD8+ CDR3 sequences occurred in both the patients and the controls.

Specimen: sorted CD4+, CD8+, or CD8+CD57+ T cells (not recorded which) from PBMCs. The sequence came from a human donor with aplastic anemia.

Here the CDR3 reads CATLGITGGYNEQFF. The CDR3 region has the DNA TGTGCCACCTTAGGGATAACAGGAGGGTACAATGAGCAGTTCTTC. The gene calls are TRBV24-1 and TRBJ2-1; a possible D gene is TRBD2 (6 bases). V lost 9 bases and J lost 4, with 18 bases in between. The length of the CDR3 is 15 residues. Germline-derived CDR1 and CDR2 are KGHDR and SFDVKD.